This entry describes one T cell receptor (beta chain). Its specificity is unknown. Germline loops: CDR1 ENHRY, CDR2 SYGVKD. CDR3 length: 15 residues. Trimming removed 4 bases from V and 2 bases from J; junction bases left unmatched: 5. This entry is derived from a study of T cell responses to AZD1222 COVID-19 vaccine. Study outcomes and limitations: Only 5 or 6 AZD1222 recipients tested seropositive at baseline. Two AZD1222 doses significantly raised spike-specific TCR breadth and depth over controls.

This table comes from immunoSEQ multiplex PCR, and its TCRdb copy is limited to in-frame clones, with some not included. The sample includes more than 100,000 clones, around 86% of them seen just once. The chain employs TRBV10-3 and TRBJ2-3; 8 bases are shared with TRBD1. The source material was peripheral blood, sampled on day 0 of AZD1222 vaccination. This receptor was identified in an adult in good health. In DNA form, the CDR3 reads TGTGCCATCAGTGCCAAGGGACAGGCCACAGATACGCAGTATTTT. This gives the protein CAISAKGQATDTQYF.